This TCR beta chain stems from a study of shared clonotypes between healthy human individuals. Data came from immunoSEQ multiplex PCR; TCRdb stores just in-frame clones and leaves some out. This sample yields a few million clones, of which around 94% are seen a single time; 0.11% to 0.15% belongs to the top ten. The specimen sequenced was naive CD4+ T cells sorted from blood. Regarding subset: CD45RA+ positively selected. The receptor was derived from a man between 18 and 35 years old in good health.

Here the CDR3 DNA reads TGTGCCAGCAGCCCGGGACAGGGAGGAGACTACGAGCAGTACTTC. It is translated as CASSPGQGGDYEQYF. The genes are TRBV7-9 and TRBJ2-7; the match to TRBD1 covers 9 bases. From germline, CDR1 is SEHNR and CDR2 FQNEAQ (reference sequence). J gave up 3 bases and V 5 bases, and 8 bases lay outside the gene matches. This CDR3 contains 15 residues. Using reference TRBV7-9 and TRBJ2-7 for the parts outside the CDR3, the full variable domain is DTGVSQNPRHKITKRGQNVTFRCDPISEHNRLYWYRQTLGQGPEFLTYFQNEAQLEKSRLLSDRFSAERPKGSFSTLEIQRTEQGDSAMYLCASSPGQGGDYEQYFGPGTRLTVT.